These T cell receptor beta chains were read from a single sample in a study of OX40 agonist ivuxolimab in advanced cancers. Generated by immunoSEQ multiplex PCR, the TCRdb table keeps only in-frame clones and is missing some. This sample has 80,000 or so clones, with about nine tenths found just once. Sequenced material: CD4+ or CD8+ T cells sorted from blood, taken in a trial of the OX40 agonist ivuxolimab. The receptors were gathered from an adult with an advanced solid tumor such as melanoma, head and neck, liver or kidney cancer. Both conserved end residues are part of each CDR3. The D gene is left open where the match is weak. Size values are once, few and many counts, or a class for expanded clones, and some rows have none.

j_call clone_size d_call v_call cdr3_nt cdr3_aa
TRBJ2-3 - - TRBV7-6 TGTGCCAGCAGCTTAGTGATTACAGATACGCAGTATTTT CASSLVITDTQYF
TRBJ1-6 - - TRBV6-6 TGTGCCAGCACCCGGGGTCCTTCACCCCTCCACTTT CASTRGPSPLHF
TRBJ2-7 - TRBD1 TRBV28 TGTGCCAGCAGTCAAAGGACAGGGTGGTCCTACGAGCAGTACTTC CASSQRTGWSYEQYF
TRBJ2-4 - - TRBV5-6 TGTGCCAGCAGCAAAGGAACGGGACATCCTTGGGAAAACATTCAGTACTTC CASSKGTGHPWENIQYF
TRBJ1-2 - TRBD1 TRBV4-2 TGTGCCAGCAGCTTATACAGGGGGGGAGAAGCTAACTATGGCTACACCTTC CASSLYRGGEANYGYTF
TRBJ1-5 few - TRBV2 TGTGCCAGCAGTGATTCTAGGGGGGGCAATCAGCCCCAGCATTTT CASSDSRGGNQPQHF
TRBJ2-2 - - TRBV19 TGTGCCAGCTCGCGGACAGCCGAGAACACCGGGGAGCTGTTTTTT CASSRTAENTGELFF
TRBJ2-1 - TRBD2 TRBV5-4 TGTGCCAGCAGCCTAGGACTAGCGGGGGCCGATGAGCAGTTCTTC CASSLGLAGADEQFF
TRBJ2-4 once TRBD2 TRBV5-8 TGTGCCAGCAGATCGCGGGGGGGGATGGCCAAAAACATTCAGTACTTC CASRSRGGMAKNIQYF
TRBJ2-5 - - TRBV6-6 TGTGCCAGCAGTTACTCGCGAATAGGGGGGAAAGAGACCCAGTACTTC CASSYSRIGGKETQYF
TRBJ2-2 - TRBD2 TRBV5-1 TGCGCCAGCAGCTCCGCGGGAGCGGACTACACCGGGGAGCTGTTTTTT CASSSAGADYTGELFF
TRBJ2-1 - TRBD1 TRBV5-1 TGCGCCAGCAGCTTGGCCCAGGGGGACTCCTACAATGAGCAGTTCTTC CASSLAQGDSYNEQFF
TRBJ1-6 few - TRBV4-1 TGCGCCAGCAGCCAAGATGTGGGAGGGGCGTATTCACCCCTCCACTTT CASSQDVGGAYSPLHF
TRBJ2-1 - - TRBV5-1 TGCGCCAGCAGCTTACCGATACAGGGCGGGGAGCAGTTCTTC CASSLPIQGGEQFF
TRBJ2-2 - TRBD1 TRBV28 TGTGCCAGCAGATCAGGGGGCGAAACCGGGGAGCTGTTTTTT CASRSGGETGELFF
TRBJ1-1 - TRBD1 TRBV27 TGTGCCAGCAGTTTATCCAGGGACAGGGCAAACACTGAAGCTTTCTTT CASSLSRDRANTEAFF
TRBJ2-2 - - TRBV7-9 TGTGCCCAATCAGGGGACACCGGGGAGCTGTTTTTT CAQSGDTGELFF
TRBJ1-4 - - TRBV28 TGTGCCAGCAGATCACGGAATGAAAAACTGTTTTTT CASRSRNEKLFF
TRBJ2-7 - TRBD1 TRBV2 TGTGCCAGCAGGAACAGACAGGGGTGGACAGGGACCTACGAGCAGTACTTC CASRNRQGWTGTYEQYF
TRBJ2-7 - - TRBV4-2 TGTGCCAGCAGCCAAGATCTCAGCACCCACGAGCAGTACTTC CASSQDLSTHEQYF
TRBJ2-5 - TRBD1 TRBV7-6 TGTGCCAGCAGTCTTGGGACAGCCAAAGAGACCCAGTACTTC CASSLGTAKETQYF
TRBJ2-1 - TRBD2 TRBV7-7 TGTGCCAGCAGCTCGATGACTAGCGGGGTGAGGGGCTCCTACAATGAGCAGTTCTTC CASSSMTSGVRGSYNEQFF
TRBJ2-7 - - TRBV5-1 TGCGCCAGCAGCTTGGACCTTAACTCCTACGAGCAGTACTTC CASSLDLNSYEQYF
TRBJ2-3 - TRBD2 TRBV9 TGTGCCAGCAGCCCCCGGACTAGTGTCACAGATACGCAGTATTTT CASSPRTSVTDTQYF
TRBJ2-7 - - TRBV5-1 TGCGCCAGCAGCTCTCAAGCGGATGCCCCCTACGAGCAGTACTTC CASSSQADAPYEQYF
TRBJ1-1 - - TRBV2 TGTGCCAGCAGTGAGTCACAGGGGAACACTGAAGCTTTCTTT CASSESQGNTEAFF
TRBJ2-7 - TRBD2 TRBV7-9 TGTGCCAGCAGCTTGGGACTAGCGGGGGCCGAGCAGTACTTC CASSLGLAGAEQYF
TRBJ1-1 - - TRBV10-3 TGTGCCATCAGTGGCGGGCCGAACACTGAAGCTTTCTTT CAISGGPNTEAFF
TRBJ1-4 - - TRBV21-1 TGTGCCAGCAGCAGAGAAAGCCCTTTAGGTCTGTTTTTT CASSRESPLGLFF
TRBJ2-7 - - TRBV4-2 TGTGCCAGCAGCCAAGGACAGCGAACCTACGAGCAGTACTTC CASSQGQRTYEQYF
TRBJ1-4 - - TRBV27 TGTGCCAGCAGTTTATTGGGTGCAACTAATGAAAAACTGTTTTTT CASSLLGATNEKLFF
TRBJ1-2 - - TRBV11-2 TGTGCCAGCAGCTTAGACAGACAGTCGGGATACACCTTC CASSLDRQSGYTF
TRBJ2-7 - - TRBV30 TGTGCCTGGAGCGCAATACAGGGCTACGAGCAGTACTTC CAWSAIQGYEQYF
TRBJ1-1 - - TRBV4-1 TGCGCCAGCAGCCGGTATAGGACAGAAAATGAAGCTTTCTTT CASSRYRTENEAFF
TRBJ2-7 - - TRBV6-6 TGTGCCAGCACCTACAGGGAAGGCGACGAGCAGTACTTC CASTYREGDEQYF
TRBJ2-7 - - TRBV2 TGTGCCAGCAGTGTTCCAAGAACCTACGAGCAGTACTTC CASSVPRTYEQYF
TRBJ2-2 - - TRBV11-3 TGTGCCAGCAGCCCCACGGGGTTCACCGGGGAGCTGTTTTTT CASSPTGFTGELFF
TRBJ2-7 - - TRBV27 TGTGCCACCCGAGGGGTCCAGCAGGGCTACGAGCAGTACTTC CATRGVQQGYEQYF
TRBJ2-2 - - TRBV9 TGTGCCAGCAGCGAGACCTGGGGCGCCGGGGAGCTGTTTTTT CASSETWGAGELFF
TRBJ2-1 once TRBD2 TRBV4-2 TGTGCCAGCAGCCCGGGACTAGCGGCCTACAATGAGCAGTTCTTC CASSPGLAAYNEQFF